This is a list of T cell receptor beta chains from one sample in a study of shared clonotypes between healthy human individuals. The repertoire was sequenced with immunoSEQ multiplex PCR; TCRdb's copy has only in-frame clones and lacks some. The table lists some 360,000 clones, around 67% of them singletons, with roughly 10% in the top ten. The sequenced sample consisted of memory CD4+ T cells sorted from blood. Receptors were obtained from a young man in good health. Each CDR3 is given with its conserved first and last residue. A D gene is named only where the DNA matches it firmly. Clone size is not always given. Where it is, it says once, few, many or a class for expanded clones.

size: .; J: TRBJ2-7; V: TRBV7-2; D: .; DNA: TGTGCCAGCAGCTTAGCGTTTTACGAGCAGTACTTC; CDR3: CASSLAFYEQYF
size: few; J: TRBJ2-7; V: TRBV7-6; D: .; DNA: TGTGCCAGCAGCCTCGGCCCACAGAGCTCCTACGAGCAGTACTTC; CDR3: CASSLGPQSSYEQYF
size: once; J: TRBJ2-5; V: TRBV6-5; D: TRBD2; DNA: TGTGCCAGCAGCCTTCGGGACTACCCGATTTCCCCGTACTTC; CDR3: CASSLRDYPISPYF
size: .; J: TRBJ1-1; V: TRBV28; D: .; DNA: TGTGCCAGCAGTACTATTTGGGCAATCCTGAACACTGAAGCTTTCTTT; CDR3: CASSTIWAILNTEAFF
size: once; J: TRBJ1-1; V: TRBV29-1; D: TRBD1; DNA: TGCAGCGTTGAAGGAATCCAGGGGGGGAACACTGAAGCTTTCTTT; CDR3: CSVEGIQGGNTEAFF
size: .; J: TRBJ2-5; V: TRBV7-2; D: .; DNA: TGTGCCAGCAGCGGACGGCCGCCTAGGGCCCAGTACTTC; CDR3: CASSGRPPRAQYF
size: .; J: TRBJ1-2; V: TRBV28; D: TRBD1; DNA: TGTGCCAGCAGTCCTCCGGGACAGCTCTATGGCTACACCTTC; CDR3: CASSPPGQLYGYTF
size: .; J: TRBJ2-7; V: TRBV27; D: TRBD1; DNA: TGTGCCAGCAGGCGGACAGGGGGCGCAACCTACGAGCAGTACTTC; CDR3: CASRRTGGATYEQYF
size: .; J: TRBJ2-7; V: TRBV19; D: TRBD2; DNA: TGTGCCAGTAGTTGGCTAGCGGGAGCGGGAGACGAGCAGTACTTC; CDR3: CASSWLAGAGDEQYF
size: .; J: TRBJ2-1; V: TRBV4-3; D: TRBD2; DNA: TGCGCCAGCAGTTCAGCTAGCGGTAACTCCTACAATGAGCAGTTCTTC; CDR3: CASSSASGNSYNEQFF
size: .; J: TRBJ1-6; V: TRBV6-1; D: .; DNA: TGTGCCAGCAGTGAAGGGCCCTTCTCCTATAATTCACCCCTCCACTTT; CDR3: CASSEGPFSYNSPLHF
size: once; J: TRBJ2-2; V: TRBV18; D: .; DNA: TGTGCCAGCTCACCAACTAGATCGTATACCGGGGAGCTGTTTTTT; CDR3: CASSPTRSYTGELFF
size: .; J: TRBJ2-5; V: TRBV7-3; D: .; DNA: TGTGCCAGCAGCTTAGGAGGGGGCCAAGAGACCCAGTACTTC; CDR3: CASSLGGGQETQYF
size: .; J: TRBJ2-7; V: TRBV7-9; D: TRBD1; DNA: TGTGCCAGCAGCTTAACAGGGGGCGAGCAGTACTTC; CDR3: CASSLTGGEQYF
size: .; J: TRBJ2-1; V: TRBV5-1; D: TRBD2; DNA: TGCGCCAGCAGCTTGGCCGGGACTAGCAATGAGCAGTTCTTC; CDR3: CASSLAGTSNEQFF
size: .; J: TRBJ1-1; V: TRBV18; D: .; DNA: TGTGCCAGCTCACCGACCTACAGGGAGGGTGAAGCTTTCTTT; CDR3: CASSPTYREGEAFF
size: .; J: TRBJ2-5; V: TRBV7-2; D: TRBD2; DNA: TGTGCCAGCAGCTTTGGTGGGAGGGCAGAGGAGACCCAGTACTTC; CDR3: CASSFGGRAEETQYF
size: many; J: TRBJ2-1; V: TRBV4-1; D: TRBD2; DNA: TGCGCCAGCAGCCAAGGGGGACTAGCCTTTAGGAATGAGCAGTTCTTC; CDR3: CASSQGGLAFRNEQFF
size: .; J: TRBJ1-5; V: TRBV19; D: TRBD1; DNA: TGTGCCAGTAGTCCCTACGGGCAGGGGGGACATCAGCCCCAGCATTTT; CDR3: CASSPYGQGGHQPQHF
size: .; J: TRBJ1-1; V: TRBV29-1; D: .; DNA: TGCAGCGTCACTATGGGGACTTCGAACACTGAAGCTTTCTTT; CDR3: CSVTMGTSNTEAFF
size: .; J: TRBJ2-3; V: TRBV7-9; D: .; DNA: TGTGCCAGCAGCTTAGGAGTCTCAGCGGTTAGCACAGATACGCAGTATTTT; CDR3: CASSLGVSAVSTDTQYF
size: .; J: TRBJ2-3; V: TRBV10-3; D: TRBD1; DNA: TGTGCCATCAGGAGGGGGACAGGGGGCGGAGATACGCAGTATTTT; CDR3: CAIRRGTGGGDTQYF
size: once; J: TRBJ1-1; V: TRBV7-6; D: TRBD1; DNA: TGTGCCAGCAGCTTAGGCAAAGGGACAGGGCCGAACACTGAAGCTTTCTTT; CDR3: CASSLGKGTGPNTEAFF
size: .; J: TRBJ2-7; V: TRBV2; D: TRBD1; DNA: TGTGCCAGCAGCGCCGGGACAGCAGGAACCTACGAGCAGTACTTC; CDR3: CASSAGTAGTYEQYF
size: .; J: TRBJ2-3; V: TRBV5-1; D: .; DNA: TGCGCCAGCAGCTTGGGGCTAGCGCTTAGCACAGATACGCAGTATTTT; CDR3: CASSLGLALSTDTQYF
size: once; J: TRBJ2-1; V: TRBV5-5; D: .; DNA: TGTGCCAGCGGGGGACCCCTGGTCAATGAGCAGTTCTTC; CDR3: CASGGPLVNEQFF
size: .; J: TRBJ2-1; V: TRBV4-1; D: TRBD2; DNA: TGCGCCAGCAGCCAAGATAGGACGCGGGAGTTATACAATGAGCAGTTCTTC; CDR3: CASSQDRTRELYNEQFF
size: .; J: TRBJ2-3; V: TRBV7-6; D: .; DNA: TGTGCCAGCAGCCAGCCACATGGACGCGGCGGTTTAGATACGCAGTATTTT; CDR3: CASSQPHGRGGLDTQYF
size: .; J: TRBJ2-7; V: TRBV9; D: .; DNA: TGTGCCAGCAGCGCCGGGACGCCCCTCCCCTACGAGCAGTACTTC; CDR3: CASSAGTPLPYEQYF
size: .; J: TRBJ1-1; V: TRBV6-1; D: TRBD1; DNA: TGTGCCAGCAGTTTGACAGGGCTCTGGCCTGAAGCTTTCTTT; CDR3: CASSLTGLWPEAFF
size: .; J: TRBJ1-4; V: TRBV10-3; D: TRBD1; DNA: TGTGCCATCAGCGGGACAGGGGATACTGAAAAACTGTTTTTT; CDR3: CAISGTGDTEKLFF
size: few; J: TRBJ2-2; V: TRBV14; D: .; DNA: TGTGCCAGCAGCCAAGAAAGAGGACAGAGCCTCACCGGGGAGCTGTTTTTT; CDR3: CASSQERGQSLTGELFF
size: .; J: TRBJ1-1; V: TRBV5-4; D: .; DNA: TGTGCCAGCAGCTCAGGATTGACTTCTCTGAACACTGAAGCTTTCTTT; CDR3: CASSSGLTSLNTEAFF
size: once; J: TRBJ1-1; V: TRBV5-1; D: .; DNA: TGCGCCAGCAGCTTGGACACAGCGAACACTGAAGCTTTCTTT; CDR3: CASSLDTANTEAFF
size: .; J: TRBJ2-1; V: TRBV6-5; D: .; DNA: TGTGCCAGCAGCATAGATGGTGAGCAGTTCTTC; CDR3: CASSIDGEQFF
size: .; J: TRBJ2-1; V: TRBV29-1; D: .; DNA: TGCAGCGTAAGTGGGCTAGCAATCGATGAGCAGTTCTTC; CDR3: CSVSGLAIDEQFF
size: .; J: TRBJ1-1; V: TRBV27; D: .; DNA: TGTGCCAGCAGGCCCCCATACGACATGAACACTGAAGCTTTCTTT; CDR3: CASRPPYDMNTEAFF
size: .; J: TRBJ2-7; V: TRBV18; D: .; DNA: TGTGCCAGCTCACCACCGATAAAAGCGCTCTCCTACGAGCAGTACTTC; CDR3: CASSPPIKALSYEQYF
size: .; J: TRBJ2-7; V: TRBV6-5; D: .; DNA: TGTGCCAGCAGTTACTCTCCGGGGCCTGGGGCCTACGAGCAGTACTTC; CDR3: CASSYSPGPGAYEQYF
size: few; J: TRBJ2-1; V: TRBV11-2; D: .; DNA: TGTGCCAGCAGTTCTTACACACGTGAGCAGTTCTTC; CDR3: CASSSYTREQFF
size: .; J: TRBJ2-3; V: TRBV19; D: .; DNA: TGTGCCAGTAGTATATTTCAGGATGGGAAAGATACGCAGTATTTT; CDR3: CASSIFQDGKDTQYF
size: .; J: TRBJ2-3; V: TRBV9; D: TRBD1; DNA: TGTGCCAGCAACCGCGAGGGGGCCAGTTCGTCAGATACGCAGTATTTT; CDR3: CASNREGASSSDTQYF
size: .; J: TRBJ1-1; V: TRBV6-5; D: .; DNA: TGTGCCAGCAAAGTAGGACATTTGAACACTGAAGCTTTCTTT; CDR3: CASKVGHLNTEAFF
size: .; J: TRBJ2-7; V: TRBV2; D: .; DNA: TGTGCCAGCAGTGGAGCGGTTGGAGGGGGGGTAGACGAGCAGTACTTC; CDR3: CASSGAVGGGVDEQYF
size: .; J: TRBJ2-5; V: TRBV6-1; D: TRBD2; DNA: TGTGCCAGCAGTGCAACTAGCGGGAGGGCCGTGGAGACCCAGTACTTC; CDR3: CASSATSGRAVETQYF
size: .; J: TRBJ2-1; V: TRBV5-1; D: TRBD2; DNA: TGCGCCAGCAGCTTGTACGTAATGGTAGCGGGTTACAATGAGCAGTTCTTC; CDR3: CASSLYVMVAGYNEQFF
size: .; J: TRBJ2-2; V: TRBV2; D: TRBD1; DNA: TGTGCCAGCAGAAAGACAGGGGTGAACACCGGGGAGCTGTTTTTT; CDR3: CASRKTGVNTGELFF
size: once; J: TRBJ2-6; V: TRBV7-2; D: .; DNA: TGTGCCAGCAGCGTTAGTTCCGGGTTTGGGGCCAACGTCCTGACTTTC; CDR3: CASSVSSGFGANVLTF
size: .; J: TRBJ2-1; V: TRBV19; D: TRBD2; DNA: TGTGCCAGTAGTACTAGCGGGAGGGCTTACAATGAGCAGTTCTTC; CDR3: CASSTSGRAYNEQFF